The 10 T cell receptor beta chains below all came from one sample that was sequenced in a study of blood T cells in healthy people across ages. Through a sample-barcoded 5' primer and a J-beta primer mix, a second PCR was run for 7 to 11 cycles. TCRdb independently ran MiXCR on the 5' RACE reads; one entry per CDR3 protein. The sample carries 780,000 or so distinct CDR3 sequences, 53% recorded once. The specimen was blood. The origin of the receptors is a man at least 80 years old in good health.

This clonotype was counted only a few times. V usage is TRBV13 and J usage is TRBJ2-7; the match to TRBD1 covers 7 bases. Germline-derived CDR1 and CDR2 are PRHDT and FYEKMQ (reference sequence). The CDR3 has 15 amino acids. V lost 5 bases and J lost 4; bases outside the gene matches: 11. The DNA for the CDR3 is TGTGCCAGCAGCAAGACAGGGACCAAAACTTACGAGCAGTACTTC. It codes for CASSKTGTKTYEQYF.

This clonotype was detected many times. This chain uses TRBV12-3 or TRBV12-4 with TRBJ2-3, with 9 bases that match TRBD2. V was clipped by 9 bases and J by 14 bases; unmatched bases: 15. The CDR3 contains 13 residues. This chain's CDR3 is CASGSGSHRYAYF. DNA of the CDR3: TGTGCCAGTGGTAGCGGGAGCCACAGATACGCGTATTTT.

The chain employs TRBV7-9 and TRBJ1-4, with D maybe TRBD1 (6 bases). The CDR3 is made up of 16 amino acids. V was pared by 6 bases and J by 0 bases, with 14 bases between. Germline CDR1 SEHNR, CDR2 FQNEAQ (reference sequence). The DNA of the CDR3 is TGTGCCAGCAGATCCACAGGGCTGACAACTAATGAAAAACTGTTTTTT. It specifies CASRSTGLTTNEKLFF.

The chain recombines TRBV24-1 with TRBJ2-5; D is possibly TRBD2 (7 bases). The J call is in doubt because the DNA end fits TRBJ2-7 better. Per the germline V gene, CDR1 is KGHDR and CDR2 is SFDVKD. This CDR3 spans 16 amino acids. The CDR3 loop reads CATSDAGGGHNYEQYF. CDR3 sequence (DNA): TGTGCCACCAGTGATGCCGGCGGGGGACACAACTACGAGCAGTACTTC.

CDR3 DNA: TGTGCCAGCTTCCTTACTGGGACAGGGAGCAATGAGCAGTTCTTC. Its translation is CASFLTGTGSNEQFF. The V and J genes are TRBV6-6 and TRBJ2-1, with 9 bases identical to TRBD1. CDR1 is MNHNY and CDR2 is SVGAGI in the germline V gene (reference sequence). Germline trimming cut 8 bases from V and 6 bases from J; bases unmatched to any gene: 11. CDR3 length: 15 amino acids.

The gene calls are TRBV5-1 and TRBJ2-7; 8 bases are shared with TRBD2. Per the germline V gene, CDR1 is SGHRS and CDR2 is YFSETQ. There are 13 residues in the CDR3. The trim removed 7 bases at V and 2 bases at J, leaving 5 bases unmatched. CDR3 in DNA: TGCGCCAGCTCGGGAGGGAACACCTACGAGCAGTACTTC. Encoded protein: CASSGGNTYEQYF.

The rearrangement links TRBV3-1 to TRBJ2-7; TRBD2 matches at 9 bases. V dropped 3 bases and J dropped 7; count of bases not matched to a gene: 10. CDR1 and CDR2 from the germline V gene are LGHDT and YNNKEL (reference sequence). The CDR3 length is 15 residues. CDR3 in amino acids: CASSQASGAYNEQYF. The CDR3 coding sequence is TGTGCCAGCAGCCAGGCTAGCGGGGCCTACAATGAGCAGTACTTC.

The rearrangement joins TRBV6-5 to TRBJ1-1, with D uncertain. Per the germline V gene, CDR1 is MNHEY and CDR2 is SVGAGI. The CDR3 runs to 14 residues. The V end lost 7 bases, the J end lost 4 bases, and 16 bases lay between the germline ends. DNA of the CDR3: TGTGCCAGCACCCCGGGCTCCCTCGGCACTGAAGCTTTCTTT. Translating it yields CASTPGSLGTEAFF.

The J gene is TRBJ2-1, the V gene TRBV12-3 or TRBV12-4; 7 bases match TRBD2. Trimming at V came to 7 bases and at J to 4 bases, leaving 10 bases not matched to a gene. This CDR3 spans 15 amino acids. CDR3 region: CASTNRLAVYNEQFF. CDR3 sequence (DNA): TGTGCCAGCACCAATCGCCTAGCGGTTTACAATGAGCAGTTCTTC.

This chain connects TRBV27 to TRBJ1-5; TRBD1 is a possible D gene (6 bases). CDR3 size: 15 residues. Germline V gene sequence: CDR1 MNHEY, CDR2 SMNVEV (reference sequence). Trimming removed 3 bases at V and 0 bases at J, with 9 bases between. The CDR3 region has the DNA TGTGCCAGCAGTTTCGGCAGGGGTAGCAATCAGCCCCAGCATTTT. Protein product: CASSFGRGSNQPQHF.